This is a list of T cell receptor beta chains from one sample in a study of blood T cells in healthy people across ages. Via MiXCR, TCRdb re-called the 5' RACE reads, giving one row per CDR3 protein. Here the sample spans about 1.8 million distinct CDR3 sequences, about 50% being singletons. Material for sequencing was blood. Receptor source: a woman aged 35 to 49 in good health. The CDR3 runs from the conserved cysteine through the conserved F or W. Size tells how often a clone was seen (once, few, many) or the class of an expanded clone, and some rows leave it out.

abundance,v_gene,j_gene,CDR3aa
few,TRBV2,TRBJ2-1,CASSDGRSSYNEQFF
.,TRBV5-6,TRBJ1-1,CASSFIPGQRNTEAFF
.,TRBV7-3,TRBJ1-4,CASSSTQGAGEKLFF
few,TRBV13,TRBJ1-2,CASSLSLGPNYGYTF
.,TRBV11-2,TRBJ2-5,CASSERLAGGREQYF
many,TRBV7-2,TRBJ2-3,CASSPGLAHTDTQYF
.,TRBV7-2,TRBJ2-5,CASSLLSGRGGQETQYF
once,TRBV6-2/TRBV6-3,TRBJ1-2,CASSTTPYGYTF
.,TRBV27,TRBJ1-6,CASSGLNSPLHF
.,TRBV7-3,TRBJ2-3,CASSSGTSGVSTDTQYF
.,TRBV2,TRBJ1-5,CASSDWLESNQPQHF
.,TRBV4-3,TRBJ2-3,CASSQEFPTGGDTDTQYF